The present TCR beta chain was sequenced within a study of Ad26.COV2.S vaccination and SARS-CoV-2 variants (dated by TCRdb to about 2021). The study in broad terms: The specificity and breadth of SARS-CoV-2-reactive T cell receptors after Ad26.COV2.S vaccination were assessed by TCRbeta repertoire sequencing. The TCR-sequenced set comprised approximately 30 samples: around 20 Ad26.COV2.S vaccine recipients, 5 placebo recipients and 8 SARS-CoV-2 convalescent individuals. Beyond this particular receptor, the publication reports: The authors noted that the TCR breadth and depth analyses may have underestimated total T cell responses. Non-spike TCR breadth was comparable between vaccine and placebo recipients, consistent with the vaccine containing only spike. After vaccination, substantial breadth of spike-specific CD8+ and CD4+ T cell responses was reported. Higher spike-specific TCR breadth was observed in Ad26.COV2.S recipients than in placebo recipients (P = 0.0014).

A single count supports this clone. No antigen is known for it. Base qualities are missing; no much larger clone stands one base away. The V end loses 3 bases and the J end loses 0 bases, and a stretch of 7 bases separates them. The CDR3 runs 13 amino acids, cysteine and phenylalanine included. Kept here is only the CDR3 DNA, which spans 39 bases and is read in frame from base 1. CDR1 and CDR2 were assigned from the germline V gene as SQVTM and ANQGSEA. Interpreted using the paper, the time point label stands for: individuals recovered from natural SARS-CoV-2 infection. TCRbeta CDR3 regions were sequenced with the immunoSEQ Assay. After extraction, genomic DNA underwent amplification by bias-controlled multiplex PCR, followed by high-throughput sequencing. On the authors' methods: To quantify the absolute abundance of every unique TCRbeta CDR3 region, sequences were collapsed and filtered. T cell fraction was estimated by normalizing TCRbeta template counts to usable DNA, with usable DNA measured through amplification of reference genes found in all nucleated cells. Repertoire TCRs were annotated as SARS-CoV-2-specific when V gene, CDR3 amino acid sequence and J gene were exactly matched to a known reactive TCR set. The reference SARS-CoV-2 TCR set was obtained from MIRA and was filtered for enrichment in COVID-19-positive ImmuneCODE repertoires, whereby public or cross-reactive TCRs were removed. Based on the MIRA antigens, annotated TCRs were further analysed at the level of specific ORF or position within ORF. Depth was the summed frequency of annotated unique rearrangements, while breadth was defined as annotated unique rearrangements over total unique productive rearrangements. Two-sided Wilcoxon rank-sum tests were applied when comparing TCR breadth between groups. TCRdb mirrors the immuneACCESS table, restricted to in-frame sequences. Some clones are absent from its copies; in checked studies, under half trace to an unresolved V gene, and the reason for the others is unknown. D and trimming come from the DNA, and the V and J calls and clone size come from that table. In all, the sample holds roughly 100,000 clones, and 60% to 85% of those were seen once. The ten top clones hold approximately 15% of the sample.

This clonotype was obtained from a human donor who had recovered from COVID-19. The material was peripheral blood, obtained after recovery from COVID-19. Rearrangement joined TRBV29-1 to TRBJ2-3, with no reliable assignment of the D segment. The DNA sequence follows: TGCAGCGTTGAGGAACCTAGCACAGATACGCAGTATTTT. Translated, it reads CSVEEPSTDTQYF.